Presented here are 10 T cell receptor beta chains from one specimen sequenced in a study of cytomegalovirus exposure and HLA in healthy donors. PCR was performed using 60 Vbeta and 13 Jbeta primers. The assay was immunoSEQ multiplex PCR, and TCRdb's table has in-frame clones only and misses some. The data show under 200,000 clones, approximately 82% seen once. Sequencing was done on a sample of PBMCs. Source of these receptors: a woman between 18 and 29 years old in good health and CMV-seronegative.

The V call is TRBV6-1, the J call TRBJ1-2; TRBD1 matches 7 bases. V dropped 0 bases and J dropped 10; count of bases not matched to a gene: 11. The CDR3 contains 15 residues. CDR1 is MNHNS, CDR2 SASEGT, per germline. CDR3 DNA sequence: TGTGCCAGCAGTGAAGCCACTGGGACAGTGGTTTCCTACACCTTC. Amino acid sequence: CASSEATGTVVSYTF.

In the case of this clone: One end of the junction varies from germline; a read error may be responsible. V gene TRBV7-9 combines with J gene TRBJ1-1; no firm D call. CDR1 is SEHNR and CDR2 is FQNEAQ in the germline V gene (reference sequence). This CDR3 spans 12 amino acids. The CDR3 DNA reads TGTTCCAGCAGCTTCGAGGACACTGAAGCTTTCTTT. As protein: CSSSFEDTEAFF.

The chain couples TRBV5-8 to TRBJ1-2; 9 bases are shared with TRBD1. The J segment lost 3 bases and the V segment lost 2 bases, leaving 5 bases of the junction unmatched. Germline V gene data show CDR1 as SGHTS and CDR2 as YDEGEE. This CDR3 contains 15 residues. CDR3 bases: TGTGCCAGCAGCTTTCAGGACAGGGGCCACTATGGCTACACCTTC. It specifies CASSFQDRGHYGYTF. Full variable domain (remainder filled in from reference TRBV5-8 and TRBJ1-2): EAGVTQSPTHLIKTRGQQATLRCSPISGHTSVYWYQQALGLGLQFLLWYDEGEERNRGNFPPRFSGRQFPNYSSELNVNALELEDSALYLCASSFQDRGHYGYTFGSGTRLTVV.

The rearrangement joins TRBV20-1 to TRBJ2-7; no firm D call. CDR1 and CDR2 from the germline V gene are DFQATT and SNEGSKA (reference sequence). The V end lost 5 bases, the J end lost 10 bases, and 15 bases lay between the germline ends. The CDR3 is 11 residues long. CDR3 region: CSAYLGTFQYV. The CDR3 bases are TGCAGTGCTTACCTAGGTACGTTCCAGTACGTC.

This clone has only one observation. The V and J genes are TRBV10-2 and TRBJ2-1; TRBD2 aligns across 8 bases. V lost 8 bases, J lost 5 bases, and 8 bases stayed unmatched. Per the germline V gene, CDR1 is WSHSY and CDR2 is SAAADI. The CDR3 sequence is 14 residues long. The CDR3 region has the DNA TGCGCCAGCCATCTCGCGGGAGGACACAATGAGCAGTTCTTC. Its translation: CASHLAGGHNEQFF.

CDR3 protein: CASSLDRAFSNQPQHF. The CDR3 DNA reads as TGTGCCAGCAGTTTGGACAGGGCGTTTAGCAATCAGCCCCAGCATTTT. The gene calls are TRBV28 and TRBJ1-5; TRBD1 aligns across 8 bases. The CDR3 totals 16 residues. V shed 3 bases and J 0 bases; nucleotides not matched to a gene: 4. CDR1 and CDR2 (germline): MDHEN, SYDVKM.

The chain uses TRBV6-1 and TRBJ2-1; 7 bases fit TRBD1. The V segment lost 3 bases and the J segment 4 bases; nucleotides outside the gene matches: 0. The CDR3 sequence is 13 residues long. Germline lookup yields CDR1 MNHNS and CDR2 SASEGT. CDR3 sequence (DNA): TGTGCCAGCAGTGAGACAGGGTACAATGAGCAGTTCTTC. Its protein product is CASSETGYNEQFF.

The chain recombines TRBV29-1 with TRBJ2-2; tentative D call: TRBD1 (5 bases). CDR3 length equals 13 residues. The germline V gene encodes CDR1 SQVTM and CDR2 ANQGSEA. With 2 bases removed from V and 4 bases from J, the gap between germline ends came to 8 bases. For the CDR3, the DNA is TGCAGCGTTGAAAAGGGGTCCACCGGGGAGCTGTTTTTT. Its protein is CSVEKGSTGELFF.

The chain is built from TRBV7-2 and TRBJ2-2; a weak D match, TRBD2 (6 bases). Looked up from germline, CDR1 is SGHTA and CDR2 is FQGNSA. The V end lost 0 bases, the J end lost 2 bases, and 7 bases lay between the germline ends. The CDR3 runs 15 residues. The CDR3 region is CASSLAGGNTGELFF. The CDR3 DNA reads TGTGCCAGCAGCTTAGCGGGAGGTAACACCGGGGAGCTGTTTTTT.

The chain combines TRBV30 with TRBJ1-1; weak D call: TRBD1 (5 bases). V lost 4 bases to trimming and J lost 4 bases, with 13 bases between them. This CDR3 comprises 13 residues. Germline V gene sequence: CDR1 GTSNPN, CDR2 SVGIG (reference sequence). This chain's CDR3 is CAWTGVLGTEAFF. Here the CDR3 DNA reads TGTGCCTGGACGGGGGTTTTGGGCACTGAAGCTTTCTTT.